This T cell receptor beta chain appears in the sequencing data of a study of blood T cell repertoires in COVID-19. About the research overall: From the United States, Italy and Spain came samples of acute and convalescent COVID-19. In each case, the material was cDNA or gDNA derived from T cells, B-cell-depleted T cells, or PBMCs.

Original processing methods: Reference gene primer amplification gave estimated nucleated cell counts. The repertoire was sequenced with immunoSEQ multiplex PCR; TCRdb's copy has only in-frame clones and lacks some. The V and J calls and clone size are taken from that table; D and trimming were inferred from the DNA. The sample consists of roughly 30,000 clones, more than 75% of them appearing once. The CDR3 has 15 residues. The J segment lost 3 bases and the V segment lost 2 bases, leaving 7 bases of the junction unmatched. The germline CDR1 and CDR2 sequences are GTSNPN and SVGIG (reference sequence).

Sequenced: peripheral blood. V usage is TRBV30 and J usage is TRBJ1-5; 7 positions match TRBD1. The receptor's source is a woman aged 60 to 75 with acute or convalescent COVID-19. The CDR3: CAWSLPDRVNQPQHF. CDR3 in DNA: TGTGCCTGGAGTCTCCCCGACAGGGTCAATCAGCCCCAGCATTTT.